The entry that follows covers one TCR beta chain sequence. Its target antigen remains unknown. It has no much larger one-base neighbor in the sample; base qualities were not kept. CDR1 and CDR2 were assigned from the germline V gene (reference sequence) as LNHDA and SQIVND. V is pared back by 3 bases and J by 2 bases, with 18 bases lying between the germline termini. From its cysteine to its phenylalanine, the CDR3 spans 17 amino acids. This entry keeps only the CDR3 DNA: 51 bases, framed from base 1. Genomic DNA was extracted from sorted cells for sequencing of the TCRbeta CDR3 region. The immunoSEQ Assay was used for sequencing of TCRbeta CDR3 regions. In TCRdb, the immuneACCESS table is reduced to in-frame sequences with V and J assigned. These tables do not hold every clone; where another copy was compared, an unresolved V gene accounts for under half, and the others remain unexplained. The sample table holds tens of thousands of clones, of which approximately 86% were seen once. Roughly 2.4% of the sample rests with the top ten.

The data originate from a study of OX40 agonist ivuxolimab in advanced cancers. Some background on the complete study: Ivuxolimab, which targeted the costimulatory receptor OX40 (CD134), was an agonistic, fully human IgG2 monoclonal antibody. Partial responses occurred in three dose-escalation patients, of whom one had hepatocellular carcinoma and two had cutaneous melanoma. Intravenous ivuxolimab was administered to patients every 2 weeks at six dose levels: 0.01, 0.1, 0.3, 1.5, 3 and 10 mg/kg. In the dose-escalation cohort, more than 75% of patients were male, and the mean age was approximately 64 years, with a range of about 23 to 85. Peripheral TCRbeta sequencing was intended to test whether TCR sequence diversity was altered and clonal T-cell expansion was caused by ivuxolimab. The paper reports the monotherapy dose-escalation portion (N of about 50 patients) of the phase I ivuxolimab trial. Among the 52 dose-escalation patients, about 20 had hepatocellular carcinoma, some 15 melanoma, 9 renal cell carcinoma and 9 head and neck cancer. Prior anti-PD-1, anti-PD-L1 or anti-CTLA-4 therapy was permitted, and approximately 41% of dose-escalation patients had received checkpoint inhibitors.

Study-wide conclusions, independent of this receptor: Low levels of normalized T-cell clonal expansion were also shown by some nonresponding patients. Partial responders in the 0.1-3.0 mg/kg groups had among the lowest normalized peripheral clonal expansion, especially among CD8+ T cells. After ivuxolimab, more expanded clones were found on average in CD8+ T cells than in CD4+ T cells. Antigen specificity was not determined for the clonally expanded peripheral T cells. At doses from 0.1 to 3.0 mg/kg, clonal expansion was seen in both CD4+ and CD8+ blood T cells between baseline and week 6.

Patients with a history of autoimmune disease or receiving systemic immunosuppression were excluded from the trial. Peripheral blood for TCR sequencing was collected from all dose cohorts at baseline, on cycle 4 day 1, and on cycle 7 day 1. Samples came from an open-label, multicenter, first-in-human phase I dose-escalation trial of ivuxolimab. The trial enrolled adults with locally advanced or metastatic head and neck squamous cell, hepatocellular, melanoma or renal cell carcinoma. Before TCR sequencing, CD4+ T cells and CD8+ T cells from peripheral blood were sorted into separate populations. The receptor was isolated from an adult with an advanced solid tumor such as melanoma, head and neck, liver or kidney cancer. The sequence links TRBV19 to TRBJ2-3; the D gene is perhaps TRBD1, on 6 matching bases. Sequences were derived from CD4+ or CD8+ T cells sorted from blood, sampled in a trial of the OX40 agonist ivuxolimab. The DNA sequence reads TGTGCCAGTAGTATGGGTCGGCAGGGGCGGTTCACAGATACGCAGTATTTT. The encoded protein is CASSMGRQGRFTDTQYF. The reference TRBV19 and TRBJ2-3 proteins fill in what lies around the CDR3, so the full variable domain reads DGGITQSPKYLFRKEGQNVTLSCEQNLNHDAMYWYRQDPGQGLRLIYYSQIVNDFQKGDIAEGYSVSREKKESFPLTVTSAQKNPTAFYLCASSMGRQGRFTDTQYFGPGTRLTVL.